What follows are 27 T cell receptor beta chains derived from one specimen sequenced in a study of T cell responses to AZD1222 COVID-19 vaccine. Sequencing used immunoSEQ multiplex PCR; TCRdb keeps in-frame clones, though not all of them. The sample carries some 83,000 clones, 90% recorded once. This specimen consisted of peripheral blood, obtained on day 0 of AZD1222 vaccination. The origin of the receptors is an adult in good health.

V gene TRBV9 combines with J gene TRBJ2-2; D call uncertain. Trimming shortened V by 0 bases and J by 6 bases, and 6 bases separated the two germline ends. Germline loops: CDR1 SGDLS, CDR2 YYNGEE. CDR3 length: 13 amino acids. The CDR3 nucleotides read TGTGCCAGCAGCGTAGCCCCCCCCGGGGAGCTGTTTTTT. It translates to CASSVAPPGELFF. The whole variable domain, remainder taken from reference TRBV9 and TRBJ2-2, is DSGVTQTPKHLITATGQRVTLRCSPRSGDLSVYWYQQSLDQGLQFLIQYYNGEERAKGNILERFSAQQFPDLHSELNLSSLELGDSALYFCASSVAPPGELFFGEGSRLTVL.

This clone has more than one count but fewer than ten. The chain is built from TRBV5-6 and TRBJ2-5; 7 bases line up with TRBD1. Germline V gene sequence: CDR1 SGHDT, CDR2 YYEEEE. The CDR3 runs 14 residues. J lost 2 bases, V lost 4 bases, and 5 bases had no gene match. The CDR3 DNA reads as TGTGCCAGCAGCAGCCGGGACAGACAAGAGACCCAGTACTTC. Translating gives CASSSRDRQETQYF.

The chain is built from TRBV5-6 and TRBJ1-5; the match to TRBD1 covers 7 bases. The germline gives CDR1 SGHDT, CDR2 YYEEEE. V lost 4 bases to trimming and J lost 2 bases; unmatched junction nucleotides: 9. The CDR3 sequence is 16 residues long. In DNA form, the CDR3 reads TGTGCCAGCAGCCGGGGACAGACCCCCGGCAATCAGCCCCAGCATTTT. Its protein product is CASSRGQTPGNQPQHF. Complete variable domain (other parts from reference TRBV5-6 and TRBJ1-5): DAGVTQSPTHLIKTRGQQVTLRCSPKSGHDTVSWYQQALGQGPQFIFQYYEEEERQRGNFPDRFSGHQFPNYSSELNVNALLLGDSALYLCASSRGQTPGNQPQHFGDGTRLSIL.

The rearrangement links TRBV9 to TRBJ1-3; D possibly corresponds to TRBD1 (5 bases). The CDR3 is 12 amino acids. Between the trimmed V and J ends, which lost 3 bases and 7 bases, there was a span of 8 bases. Looked up from germline, CDR1 is SGDLS and CDR2 is YYNGEE. In nucleotides, the CDR3 is TGTGCCAGCAGCGGAGCAGGGAACACCATATATTTT. Translated: CASSGAGNTIYF.

V usage is TRBV5-4 and J usage is TRBJ2-2; D possibly corresponds to TRBD2 (7 bases). The CDR3 runs 16 residues. V shed 0 bases and J shed 4 bases, with 13 bases lying between them. Per germline, CDR1 SGHNT and CDR2 YYREEE (reference sequence). This chain's CDR3 is CASSLVVGGPTGELFF. As DNA, the CDR3 is TGTGCCAGCAGCTTGGTGGTGGGGGGGCCCACCGGGGAGCTGTTTTTT.

The rearrangement uses TRBV30 and TRBJ1-2; 12 nucleotides agree with TRBD1. V trimming: 1 base; J trimming: 6 bases; junction bases outside the gene matches: 6. In germline, CDR1 is GTSNPN, CDR2 SVGIG (reference sequence). The CDR3 totals 15 residues. In DNA, the CDR3 is TGTGCCTGGAGTGGACTGGGACAGGGGGCGGATGGCTACACCTTC. As protein: CAWSGLGQGADGYTF. The full variable domain, its missing parts supplied by reference TRBV30 and TRBJ1-2, is SQTIHQWPATLVQPVGSPLSLECTVEGTSNPNLYWYRQAAGRGLQLLFYSVGIGQISSEVPQNLSASRPQDRQFILSSKKLLLSDSGFYLCAWSGLGQGADGYTFGSGTRLTVV.

The chain employs TRBV14 and TRBJ1-6; possible D gene TRBD1, 5 bases. V shed 3 bases and J shed 3 bases, with 6 bases lying between them. Germline-derived CDR1 and CDR2 are SGHDN and FVKESK. The CDR3 contains 14 residues. The CDR3 DNA is TGTGCCAGCAGCCATACAGGCTATAATTCACCCCTCCACTTT. Its protein is CASSHTGYNSPLHF. Looking up the rest from reference TRBV14 and TRBJ1-6 gives the full variable domain: EAGVTQFPSHSVIEKGQTVTLRCDPISGHDNLYWYRRVMGKEIKFLLHFVKESKQDESGMPNNRFLAERTGGTYSTLKVQPAELEDSGVYFCASSHTGYNSPLHFGNGTRLTVT.

This rearrangement joins TRBV6-6 to TRBJ1-1, with TRBD1 matching 8 bases. This CDR3 region has 14 residues. CDR1 MNHNY and CDR2 SVGAGI come from the germline V gene (reference sequence). The V and J ends lost 6 bases and 4 bases, in that order; junction bases with no gene match: 7. CDR3 amino acids: CASSLQGAGTEAFF. The CDR3 nucleotides are TGTGCCAGCAGCCTCCAGGGGGCTGGCACTGAAGCTTTCTTT.

V and J are TRBV7-2 and TRBJ2-5; TRBD2 agrees at 7 bases. J was trimmed by 7 bases and V by 1 base; bases with no gene match: 9. Germline loops: CDR1 SGHTA, CDR2 FQGNSA. This CDR3 contains 15 residues. The DNA of the CDR3 is TGTGCCAGCAGCTTAGAGATAGGTGGGGGGGTGACCCAGTACTTC. Translating it yields CASSLEIGGGVTQYF.

This chain uses TRBV20-1 with TRBJ1-2; D gene unclear. From germline, CDR1 is DFQATT and CDR2 SNEGSKA (reference sequence). The CDR3 is 11 amino acids. The V end was cut by 6 bases, the J end by 3 bases, with 8 bases between. In nucleotides, the CDR3 is TGCAGTGCCAGGAATGACTATGGCTACACCTTC. Its protein is CSARNDYGYTF.

The rearrangement joins TRBV18 to TRBJ1-2; perhaps TRBD1 as D (5 bases). Germline V gene data show CDR1 as KGHSH and CDR2 as LQKENI. This CDR3 is 17 amino acids long. V lost 1 base and J lost 4, with 19 bases in between. CDR3 protein: CASSPLDSAPGIYGYTF. For the CDR3, the DNA is TGTGCCAGCTCACCACTTGACAGTGCGCCGGGGATCTATGGCTACACCTTC.

The chain couples TRBV27 to TRBJ1-2; D is undetermined. The CDR3 is 15 amino acids. Trimming removed 0 bases at V and 3 bases at J, with 11 bases between. Per germline, CDR1 MNHEY and CDR2 SMNVEV (reference sequence). The CDR3 nucleotides are TGTGCCAGCAGTTTATCAGGTGTAAGGGACTATGGCTACACCTTC. Its protein is CASSLSGVRDYGYTF.

This clone was found once. The rearrangement joins TRBV7-2 to TRBJ1-5; 8 bases are a match to TRBD1. From germline, CDR1 is SGHTA and CDR2 FQGNSA. The junction had 6 bases not matched to a gene; V was cut back by 6 bases and J by 5 bases. There are 14 residues in the CDR3. This chain's CDR3 is CASSRAGGYQPQHF. CDR3 DNA: TGTGCCAGCAGTCGGGCAGGGGGCTATCAGCCCCAGCATTTT. The full variable domain, in which reference TRBV7-2 and TRBJ1-5 provide the parts outside the CDR3, is GAGVSQSPSNKVTEKGKDVELRCDPISGHTALYWYRQSLGQGLEFLIYFQGNSAPDKSGLPSDRFSAERTGGSVSTLTIQRTQQEDSAVYLCASSRAGGYQPQHFGDGTRLSIL.

V usage is TRBV7-2 and J usage is TRBJ1-6; D might be TRBD1 (5 bases). CDR1 is SGHTA and CDR2 is FQGNSA in the germline V gene. V was trimmed by 1 base and J by 10 bases, leaving 8 bases between them. CDR3 length equals 13 residues. In DNA form, the CDR3 reads TGTGCCAGCAGCTTAGGGGGGGACTCACCCCTCCACTTT. This gives the protein CASSLGGDSPLHF.

J is TRBJ2-2 and V is TRBV14; D call uncertain. V dropped 1 base and J dropped 3 bases, with 6 bases sitting between them. This CDR3 has 14 amino acids. Germline CDR1 is SGHDN and CDR2 is FVKESK. CDR3 DNA sequence: TGTGCCAGCAGCCAAGGGCGTTACACCGGGGAGCTGTTTTTT. This codes for CASSQGRYTGELFF.

J is TRBJ2-2 and V is TRBV11-2, with 9 positions matching TRBD2. The CDR3 sequence is 17 residues long. The V gene's germline CDR1 is SGHAT and CDR2 FQNNGV. Unmatched junction bases numbered 7, after V lost 5 bases and J lost 0 bases. The CDR3 sequence: CASSPRTSVTNTGELFF. CDR3 coding DNA: TGTGCCAGCAGCCCCCGGACTAGCGTTACGAACACCGGGGAGCTGTTTTTT.

This clone was counted once. J is TRBJ2-1 and V is TRBV13; 7 bases agree with TRBD1. This CDR3 contains 16 residues. Germline values: CDR1 PRHDT, CDR2 FYEKMQ (reference sequence). V shed 1 base and J 0 bases; nucleotides not matched to a gene: 3. The CDR3 DNA is TGTGCCAGCAGCTTAGTCGGGACAGTCTCCTACAATGAGCAGTTCTTC. Protein sequence: CASSLVGTVSYNEQFF.

This sequence joins TRBV5-5 and TRBJ1-1; unclear D gene. V lost 4 bases and J 11 bases, leaving 15 bases between the germline ends. The germline CDR1 and CDR2 sequences are SGHKS and YYEKEE (reference sequence). The CDR3 is 12 amino acids. The CDR3 sequence is CASSPNKAWAFF. As DNA, the CDR3 is TGTGCCAGCAGCCCCAATAAGGCGTGGGCTTTCTTT.

CDR3 in DNA: TGTGCCAGCATTGGACCTGGAAACACCATATATTTT. Translating it yields CASIGPGNTIYF. The chain employs TRBV28 and TRBJ1-3; D remains ambiguous. This CDR3 spans 12 amino acids. The germline V and J ends were trimmed by 7 bases and 2 bases, with 6 bases remaining between them. In germline, CDR1 is MDHEN, CDR2 SYDVKM.

The V gene is TRBV2, the J gene TRBJ1-1, with D uncertain. The CDR3 extends over 14 amino acids. Trimming stripped 6 bases from V and 6 bases from J, with 17 bases between. Germline V gene sequence: CDR1 SNHLY, CDR2 FYNNEI. CDR3 bases: TGTGCCAGCAGAGAAAGGGAGGGTGTGTCTGAAGCTTTCTTT. This sequence encodes CASREREGVSEAFF.

A few counts support this clone. The rearrangement uses TRBV5-1 and TRBJ1-4; 8 bases fit TRBD1. The length of the CDR3 is 15 residues. The J segment lost 6 bases and the V segment lost 4 bases, leaving 8 bases of the junction unmatched. Germline CDR1 reads SGHRS; CDR2 reads YFSETQ. CDR3 loop: CASSAPGQADEKLFF. CDR3 nucleotides: TGCGCCAGCAGCGCTCCGGGACAGGCGGATGAAAAACTGTTTTTT.

V usage is TRBV11-3 and J usage is TRBJ1-1; D possibly corresponds to TRBD1 (5 bases). CDR1 is SGHNT and CDR2 is YENEEA in the germline V gene. Trimming shortened V by 4 bases and J by 7 bases, and 13 bases separated the two germline ends. The CDR3 is made up of 13 amino acids. This CDR3 reads CASSSQAGGEAFF. In DNA, the CDR3 is TGTGCCAGCAGCTCACAGGCTGGTGGTGAAGCTTTCTTT.

The rearrangement uses TRBV21-1 and TRBJ2-2. TRBV21-1 is deemed a pseudogene. The CDR3 extends over 14 amino acids. CDR3 bases: TGTGCCAGCAGCCATCGGCAAGACACCGGGGAGCTGTTTTTT. It is translated as CASSHRQDTGELFF.

The chain joins TRBV5-8 to TRBJ1-2; D is possibly TRBD1 (5 bases). V dropped 5 bases and J dropped 2 bases, with 10 bases sitting between them. This CDR3 comprises 13 residues. Germline V lookup: CDR1 SGHTS, CDR2 YDEGEE. In DNA, the CDR3 is TGTGCCAGCAGGTATAGACAGAACTATGGCTACACCTTC. It is translated as CASRYRQNYGYTF.

V usage is TRBV5-1 and J usage is TRBJ1-2; D is uncertain. V dropped 4 bases and J dropped 3 bases, with 10 bases sitting between them. Germline V gene lookup returns CDR1 SGHRS and CDR2 YFSETQ. This CDR3 is 13 amino acids long. The CDR3 loop reads CASSLWTDYGYTF. Here the CDR3 DNA reads TGCGCCAGCAGCCTCTGGACCGACTATGGCTACACCTTC. The entire variable domain, with the rest obtained from reference TRBV5-1 and TRBJ1-2, is as follows: KAGVTQTPRYLIKTRGQQVTLSCSPISGHRSVSWYQQTPGQGLQFLFEYFSETQRNKGNFPGRFSGRQFSNSRSEMNVSTLELGDSALYLCASSLWTDYGYTFGSGTRLTVV.

The chain has TRBV2 and TRBJ2-2; tentatively, D is TRBD1 (6 bases). V was pared by 7 bases and J by 1 base, with 7 bases between. Germline-derived CDR1 and CDR2 are SNHLY and FYNNEI. The CDR3 is 13 amino acids. The CDR3 sequence: CASNRENTGELFF. CDR3 nucleotide sequence: TGTGCCAGCAACAGGGAGAACACCGGGGAGCTGTTTTTT.

This clone has a handful of counts. In DNA, the CDR3 is TGTGCCAGCAGTAGCGGGGGGGCCACAGATACGCAGTATTTT. It is translated as CASSSGGATDTQYF. This chain joins TRBV6-4 and TRBJ2-3, with TRBD2 matching 10 bases. The CDR3 totals 14 residues. The V segment lost 5 bases and the J segment 2 bases; nucleotides outside the gene matches: 1. Per the germline V gene, CDR1 is MRHNA and CDR2 is SNTAGT.